This T cell receptor beta chain is from a study of cytomegalovirus exposure and HLA in healthy donors. Study conclusions and caveats: Reported results showed that the classifier diagnosed cytomegalovirus status with high specificity and sensitivity.

Sequencing used immunoSEQ multiplex PCR; TCRdb keeps in-frame clones, though not all of them. The profile shows approximately 300,000 clones, roughly 89% of them singletons. Germline V gene lookup returns CDR1 SGHAT and CDR2 FQDESV (reference sequence). The CDR3 is 17 residues long. With V trimmed by 0 bases and J by 0 bases, 7 bases remained unmatched. As concerns this clone: Its target is not known.

The chain employs TRBV11-1 and TRBJ2-7, with 8 nucleotides matching TRBD1. This receptor was obtained from a woman under 30 in good health and CMV-seronegative. Sequenced input: PBMCs. Here the CDR3 DNA reads TGTGCCAGCAGCTTAGCTGGGGGACAGGCGAGCTCCTACGAGCAGTACTTC. It specifies CASSLAGGQASSYEQYF.